What follows is one T cell receptor beta chain and its context. Its recognized antigen is unknown. The record has no base qualities; no much larger clone is one base away. Receptor libraries were prepared by PCR. The data were produced on an Illumina HiSeq 2500. To normalize quantification of the TCRbeta repertoire, the TCR libraries were built with molecular barcoding that relied on unique molecular identifiers. Through fastp at Q25 and MiXCR, TCRdb rebuilt clones from the public reads, retaining in-frame beta chains. When rows share a CDR3 protein, they turn into one entry using the most common DNA and genes. The sample has some 840,000 distinct CDR3 sequences on record, around 15% of them singletons. Just under 5% of the sample lies in the top ten. The record originates from a study of T-cell reconstitution after alpha-beta-depleted transplantation in children (dated by TCRdb to about 2016). About the full investigation: The study quantitatively tracked T-cell immune reconstitution after TCRalphabeta/CD19-depleted allogeneic hematopoietic cell transplantation in children using TCR repertoire profiling.

The label giving this sample's treatment or condition can be read as: allogeneic hematopoietic cell transplantation with graft depleted of TCRalphabeta T cells and CD19 B cells. TCRalphabeta/CD19-depleted allogeneic hematopoietic cell grafts were given to the transplant recipients, all of whom were children. The CDR3 spans 14 residues, from the cysteine through the phenylalanine. Only CDR3 DNA remains: 42 bases, in frame from the first base. A distance of 15 bases separates the germline ends of V and J, which lose 7 bases and 0 bases respectively. The CDR1 and CDR2 encoded by the germline V gene are SQVTM and ANQGSEA. The paper's findings and limits, for the study overall: In some patients, the high TCRbeta diversity seen at day 60 was put down to recipient T cells and intrathymic progenitors that had survived conditioning. About two months after transplant, the apparently early recovery of alphabetaT-cell counts reportedly depended on just several hundred clones that had expanded rapidly and came from non-depleted graft cells. The frequencies of hyperexpanded clones fell over the following months, and after one year, T-cell counts and TCRbeta diversity were mostly attributed to newly produced T cells.

The TCR originated in a male patient between 5 and 17 years old who had a stem cell transplant for acute lymphoblastic leukemia, so the T cells may come from the graft donor. Here the sequenced sample was PBMCs, mostly from graft donor cells, taken 360 days after TCRalphabeta/CD19-depleted stem cell transplant. The rearrangement combines TRBV29-1 with TRBJ1-2, with the D gene not clear enough to name. The CDR3 is CSGGARAANYGYTF. The DNA sequence is TGCAGCGGAGGTGCTCGGGCAGCTAACTATGGCTACACCTTC.